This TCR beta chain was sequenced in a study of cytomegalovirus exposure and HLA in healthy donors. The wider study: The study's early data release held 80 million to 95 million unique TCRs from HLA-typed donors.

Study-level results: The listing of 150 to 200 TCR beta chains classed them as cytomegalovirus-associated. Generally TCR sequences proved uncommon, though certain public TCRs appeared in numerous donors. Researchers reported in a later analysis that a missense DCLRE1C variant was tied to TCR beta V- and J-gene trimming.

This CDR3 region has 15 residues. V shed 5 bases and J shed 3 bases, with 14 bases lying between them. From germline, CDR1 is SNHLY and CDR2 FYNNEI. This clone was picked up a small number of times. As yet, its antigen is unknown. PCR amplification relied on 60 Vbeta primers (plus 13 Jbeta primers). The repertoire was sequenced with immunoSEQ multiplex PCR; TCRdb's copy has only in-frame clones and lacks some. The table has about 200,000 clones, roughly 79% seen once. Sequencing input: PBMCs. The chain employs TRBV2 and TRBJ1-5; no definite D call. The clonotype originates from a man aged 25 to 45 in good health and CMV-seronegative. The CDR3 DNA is TGTGCCAGCAGTACAGCTTTTCGCGACAATCAGCCCCAGCATTTT. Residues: CASSTAFRDNQPQHF.